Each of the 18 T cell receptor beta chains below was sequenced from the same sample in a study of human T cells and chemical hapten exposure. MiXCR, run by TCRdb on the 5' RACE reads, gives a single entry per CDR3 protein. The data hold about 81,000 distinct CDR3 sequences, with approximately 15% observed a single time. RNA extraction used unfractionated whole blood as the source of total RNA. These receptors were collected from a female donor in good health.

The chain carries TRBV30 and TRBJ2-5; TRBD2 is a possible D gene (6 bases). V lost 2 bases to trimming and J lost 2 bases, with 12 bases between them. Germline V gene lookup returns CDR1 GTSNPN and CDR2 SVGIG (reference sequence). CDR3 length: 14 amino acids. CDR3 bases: TGTGCCTGGAGTAATTGGCGGGGTCAAGAGACCCAGTACTTC. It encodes CAWSNWRGQETQYF.

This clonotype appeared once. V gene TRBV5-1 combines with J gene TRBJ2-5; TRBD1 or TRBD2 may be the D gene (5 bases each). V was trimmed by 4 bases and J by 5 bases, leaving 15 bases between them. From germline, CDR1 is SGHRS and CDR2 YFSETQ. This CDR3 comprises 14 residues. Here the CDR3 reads CASSLTPGDETQYF. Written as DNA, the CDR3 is TGCGCCAGCAGCCTAACGCCTGGGGACGAGACCCAGTACTTC.

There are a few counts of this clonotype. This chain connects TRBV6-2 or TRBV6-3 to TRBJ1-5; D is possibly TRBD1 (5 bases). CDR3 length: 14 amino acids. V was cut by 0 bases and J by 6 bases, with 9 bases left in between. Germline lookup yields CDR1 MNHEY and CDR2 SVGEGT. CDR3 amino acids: CASSYSTAAQPQHF. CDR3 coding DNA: TGTGCCAGCAGTTACTCGACAGCCGCTCAGCCCCAGCATTTT.

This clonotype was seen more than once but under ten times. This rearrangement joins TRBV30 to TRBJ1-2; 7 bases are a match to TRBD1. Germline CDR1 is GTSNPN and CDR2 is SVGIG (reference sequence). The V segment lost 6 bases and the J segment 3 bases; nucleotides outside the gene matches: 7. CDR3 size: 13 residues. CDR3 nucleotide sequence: TGTGCCTGTTCACACAGGGGAGACTATGGCTACACCTTC. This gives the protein CACSHRGDYGYTF.

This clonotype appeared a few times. CDR3 residues: CASSPPGQGVSQPQHF. CDR3 in DNA: TGTGCCAGCAGTCCTCCGGGACAGGGGGTTTCTCAGCCCCAGCATTTT. This chain uses TRBV12-3 or TRBV12-4 with TRBJ1-5; 11 bases match TRBD1. V lost 5 bases, J lost 6 bases, and 9 bases stayed unmatched. The CDR3 spans 16 residues.

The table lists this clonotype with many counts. CDR3 residues: CASSLAEGTEAFF. The CDR3 bases are TGTGCCAGCAGCTTAGCGGAAGGGACTGAAGCTTTCTTT. The chain couples TRBV7-9 to TRBJ1-1; D unresolved. Trimming shortened V by 0 bases and J by 5 bases, and 7 bases separated the two germline ends. The CDR3 covers 13 residues. From germline, CDR1 is SEHNR and CDR2 FQNEAQ (reference sequence).

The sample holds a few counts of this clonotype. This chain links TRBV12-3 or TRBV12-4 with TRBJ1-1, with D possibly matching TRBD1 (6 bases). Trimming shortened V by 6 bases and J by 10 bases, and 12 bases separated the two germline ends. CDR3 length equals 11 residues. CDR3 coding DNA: TGTGCCAGCAGCCGACAGGTTGGAGCTTTCTTT. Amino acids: CASSRQVGAFF.

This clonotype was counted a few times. CDR3 coding DNA: TGTGCCAGCAGCTTATTCAGCACAGGGGGCATCTATGGCTACACCTTC. Its translation is CASSLFSTGGIYGYTF. The chain uses TRBV11-2 and TRBJ1-2; 9 bases match TRBD1. From germline, CDR1 is SGHAT and CDR2 FQNNGV. V shed 2 bases, J shed 4 bases, and the junction held 8 bases outside the gene matches. The CDR3 runs to 16 residues.

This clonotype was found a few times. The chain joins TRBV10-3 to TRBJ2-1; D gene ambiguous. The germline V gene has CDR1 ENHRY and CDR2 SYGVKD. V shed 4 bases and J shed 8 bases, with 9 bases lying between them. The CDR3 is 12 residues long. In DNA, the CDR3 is TGTGCCATCAGTGGCGCGTATGATGAGCAGTTCTTC. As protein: CAISGAYDEQFF.

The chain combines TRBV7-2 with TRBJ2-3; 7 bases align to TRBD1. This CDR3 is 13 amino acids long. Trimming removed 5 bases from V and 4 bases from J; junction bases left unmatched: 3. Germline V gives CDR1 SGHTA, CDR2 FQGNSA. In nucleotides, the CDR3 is TGTGCCAGCAGCACCGACAGGGCAGATACGCAGTATTTT. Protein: CASSTDRADTQYF. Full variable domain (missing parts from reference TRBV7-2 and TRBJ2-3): GAGVSQSPSNKVTEKGKDVELRCDPISGHTALYWYRQSLGQGLEFLIYFQGNSAPDKSGLPSDRFSAERTGGSVSTLTIQRTQQEDSAVYLCASSTDRADTQYFGPGTRLTVL.

The DNA of the CDR3 is TGTGCCAGCTCACCCTTAGACTCTGGGGCCAACGTCCTGACTTTC. Encoded protein: CASSPLDSGANVLTF. V gene TRBV18 combines with J gene TRBJ2-6, with unresolved D. Germline CDR1 is KGHSH and CDR2 is LQKENI. This CDR3 is built from 15 residues. Trimming removed 3 bases from V and 0 bases from J, with 6 bases in between.

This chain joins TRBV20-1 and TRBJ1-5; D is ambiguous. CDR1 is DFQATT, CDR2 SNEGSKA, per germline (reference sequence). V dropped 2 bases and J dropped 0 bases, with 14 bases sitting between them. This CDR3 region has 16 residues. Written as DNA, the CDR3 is TGCAGTGCTAGATCCCAGTTGGGATATAGCAATCAGCCCCAGCATTTT. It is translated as CSARSQLGYSNQPQHF.

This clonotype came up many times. CDR3 in amino acids: CASSLGTGVNQPQHF. For the CDR3, the DNA is TGTGCCAGCAGCTTAGGGACAGGGGTCAATCAGCCCCAGCATTTT. This chain links TRBV7-6 with TRBJ1-5; 9 nucleotides line up with TRBD1. V was clipped by 1 base and J by 3 bases; unmatched bases: 1. This CDR3 spans 15 amino acids. The germline V gene encodes CDR1 SGHVS and CDR2 FNYEAQ.

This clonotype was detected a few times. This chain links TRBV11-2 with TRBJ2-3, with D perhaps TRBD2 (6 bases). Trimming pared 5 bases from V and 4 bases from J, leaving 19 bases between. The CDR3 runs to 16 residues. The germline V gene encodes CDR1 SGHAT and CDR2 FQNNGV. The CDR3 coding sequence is TGTGCCAGCAGCCCCGTGGGCGGGATCGGGGCAGATACGCAGTATTTT. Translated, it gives CASSPVGGIGADTQYF.

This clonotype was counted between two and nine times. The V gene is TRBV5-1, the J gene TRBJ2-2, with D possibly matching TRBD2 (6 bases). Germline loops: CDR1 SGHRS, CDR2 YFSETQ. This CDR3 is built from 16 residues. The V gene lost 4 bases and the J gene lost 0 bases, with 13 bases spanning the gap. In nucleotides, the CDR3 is TGCGCCAGCAGCCGGAGGGCGGAGACGAACACCGGGGAGCTGTTTTTT. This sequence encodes CASSRRAETNTGELFF.

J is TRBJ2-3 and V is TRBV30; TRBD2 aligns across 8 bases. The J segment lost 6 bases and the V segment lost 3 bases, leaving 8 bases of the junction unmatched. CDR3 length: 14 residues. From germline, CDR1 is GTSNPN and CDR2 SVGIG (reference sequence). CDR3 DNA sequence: TGTGCCTGGAGGACCGGGACTAGAGGGGATACGCAGTATTTT. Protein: CAWRTGTRGDTQYF.

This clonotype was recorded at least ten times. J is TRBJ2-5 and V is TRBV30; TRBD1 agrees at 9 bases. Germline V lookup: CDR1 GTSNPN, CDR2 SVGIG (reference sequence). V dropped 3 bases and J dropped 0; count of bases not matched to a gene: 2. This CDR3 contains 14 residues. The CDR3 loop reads CAWRRQGDQETQYF. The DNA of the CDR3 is TGTGCCTGGAGGAGACAGGGGGACCAAGAGACCCAGTACTTC.

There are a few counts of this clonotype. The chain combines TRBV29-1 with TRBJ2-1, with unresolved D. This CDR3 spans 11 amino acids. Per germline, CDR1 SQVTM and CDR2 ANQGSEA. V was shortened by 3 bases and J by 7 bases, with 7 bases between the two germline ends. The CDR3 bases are TGCAGCGTTGACTTCGGGAATGAGCAGTTCTTC. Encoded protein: CSVDFGNEQFF.